This T cell receptor (beta chain) was observed in a study of PD-1 blockade in classical Hodgkin lymphoma. In the case of this clone: What it binds is not known.

TCRdb's copy holds only in-frame clones and misses some; the assay was immunoSEQ multiplex PCR. Of 17,000 or so clones in the sample, 87% were seen once. Overall study results and limits: Relative to healthy donors, newly diagnosed patients reportedly had lower baseline TCR diversity, which was reported as lower still in relapsed/refractory patients.

The CDR3 length is 14 residues. Trimming pared 2 bases from V and 6 bases from J, leaving 12 bases between. Germline values: CDR1 MNHEY, CDR2 SMNVEV (reference sequence). As to time point: newly diagnosed, previously untreated cHL patient sample. The rearrangement links TRBV27 to TRBJ2-3, with D possibly being TRBD2 (6 bases). The sequence was collected from a human donor with classical Hodgkin lymphoma. The sample taken for sequencing was peripheral blood mononuclear cells (PBMCs). The CDR3 loop reads CASSLTGRWDTQYF. Written as DNA, the CDR3 is TGTGCCAGCAGTTTAACCGGGAGATGGGATACGCAGTATTTT.